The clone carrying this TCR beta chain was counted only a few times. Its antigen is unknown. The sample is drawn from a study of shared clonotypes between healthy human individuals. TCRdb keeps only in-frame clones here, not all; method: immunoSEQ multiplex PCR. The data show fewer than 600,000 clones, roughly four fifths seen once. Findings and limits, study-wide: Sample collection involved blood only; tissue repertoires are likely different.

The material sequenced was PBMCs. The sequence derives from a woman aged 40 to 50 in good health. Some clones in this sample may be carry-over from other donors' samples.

Here the CDR3 reads CSGGQTRTGTEAFF. The CDR3 DNA follows: TGCAGCGGCGGACAAACCCGAACGGGCACTGAAGCTTTCTTT. The gene calls are TRBV29-1 and TRBJ1-1; TRBD1 is a possible D gene (5 bases). Germline V lookup: CDR1 SQVTM, CDR2 ANQGSEA. The CDR3 runs 14 residues. V lost 7 bases and J lost 4, with 19 bases in between.